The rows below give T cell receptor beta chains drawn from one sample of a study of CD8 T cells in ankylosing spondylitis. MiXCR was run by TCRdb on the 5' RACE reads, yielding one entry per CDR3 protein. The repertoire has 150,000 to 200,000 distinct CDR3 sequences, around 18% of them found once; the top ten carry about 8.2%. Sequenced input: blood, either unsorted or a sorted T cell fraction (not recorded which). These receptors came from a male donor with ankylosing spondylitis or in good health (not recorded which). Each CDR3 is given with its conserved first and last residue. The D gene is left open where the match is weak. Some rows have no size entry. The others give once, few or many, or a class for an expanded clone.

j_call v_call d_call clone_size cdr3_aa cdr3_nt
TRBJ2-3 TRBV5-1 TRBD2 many CASSRGLAGPGTQYF TGCGCCAGCAGCAGGGGACTAGCGGGCCCGGGTACGCAGTATTTT
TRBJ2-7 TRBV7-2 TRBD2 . CASSPRLQREKDEQYF TGTGCCAGCAGCCCCCGCCTCCAGCGGGAGAAGGACGAGCAGTACTTC
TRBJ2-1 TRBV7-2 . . CASRKGGGASEQFF TGTGCCAGCAGAAAAGGTGGGGGGGCAAGTGAGCAGTTCTTC
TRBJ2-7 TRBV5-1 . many CASSLTDSYEQYF TGCGCCAGCAGCCTGACGGACTCCTACGAGCAGTACTTC
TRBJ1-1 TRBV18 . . CASRLTGNTEAFF TGTGCCAGCCGGTTGACAGGGAACACTGAAGCTTTCTTT
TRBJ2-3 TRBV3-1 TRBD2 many CASSQDTRGRGTDTQYF TGTGCCAGCAGCCAAGATACGCGCGGGAGAGGCACAGATACGCAGTATTTT
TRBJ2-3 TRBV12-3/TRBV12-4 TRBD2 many CASSLGSSGFGTDTQYF TGTGCCAGCAGTTTAGGGTCTAGCGGCTTTGGCACAGATACGCAGTATTTT
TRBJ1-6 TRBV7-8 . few CASSLAGLHSPLHF TGTGCCAGCAGCTTAGCCGGCCTACATTCACCCCTCCACTTT
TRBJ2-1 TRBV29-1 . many CSVEKHRLNEQFF TGCAGCGTTGAGAAACATCGGCTGAATGAGCAGTTCTTC
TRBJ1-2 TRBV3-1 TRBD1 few CASSQGGQGGNYGYTF TGTGCCAGCAGCCAAGGGGGACAGGGCGGTAACTATGGCTACACCTTC
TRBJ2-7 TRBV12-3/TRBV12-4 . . CASSLLVRSHEQYF TGTGCCAGCAGTTTACTGGTCCGAAGTCACGAGCAGTACTTC
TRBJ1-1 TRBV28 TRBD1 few CASSSPQGGLMRAFF TGTGCCAGCAGTTCTCCACAGGGGGGACTAATGAGGGCTTTCTTT
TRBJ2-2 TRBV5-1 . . CASRQDTGELFF TGCGCCAGCAGACAGGACACCGGGGAGCTGTTTTTT
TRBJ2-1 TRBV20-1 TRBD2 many CSAHDLAGLTMNEQFF TGCAGTGCCCACGATCTAGCGGGCCTTACAATGAATGAGCAGTTCTTC
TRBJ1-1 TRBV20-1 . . CSAKGRRMAFF TGCAGTGCTAAGGGGCGTCGGATGGCTTTCTTT
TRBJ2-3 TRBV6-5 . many CASSYDGDRPDTQYF TGTGCCAGCAGTTACGATGGGGATCGCCCAGATACGCAGTATTTT
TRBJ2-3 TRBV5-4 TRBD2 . CASSLYGRAPDTQYF TGTGCCAGCAGCTTGTACGGGAGGGCCCCAGATACGCAGTATTTT
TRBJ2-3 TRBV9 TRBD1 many CASNRQGAESDTQYF TGTGCCAGCAATCGACAGGGGGCTGAATCAGATACGCAGTATTTT
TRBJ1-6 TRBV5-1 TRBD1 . CASSLQGANSPLHF TGCGCCAGCAGCCTACAGGGGGCCAATTCACCCCTCCACTTT
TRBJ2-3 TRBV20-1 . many CSESQRAVSTDTQYF TGCAGTGAATCCCAAAGAGCGGTTAGCACAGATACGCAGTATTTT
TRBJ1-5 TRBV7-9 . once CASSLDAGAGNQPQHF TGTGCCAGCAGCTTAGATGCGGGGGCCGGCAATCAGCCCCAGCATTTT
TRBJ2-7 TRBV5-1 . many CASSSGNLGQYF TGCGCCAGCAGCTCCGGTAACCTCGGGCAGTACTTC
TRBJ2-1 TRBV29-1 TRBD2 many CSAGGLAVSSYNEQFF TGCAGCGCCGGGGGACTAGCGGTCAGCTCCTACAATGAGCAGTTCTTC
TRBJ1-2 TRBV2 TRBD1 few CASSARTGSGNGYTF TGTGCCAGCAGTGCAAGGACAGGGAGTGGCAATGGCTACACCTTC
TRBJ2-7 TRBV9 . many CASSVMSGSYEQYF TGTGCCAGCAGCGTAATGTCAGGTTCCTACGAGCAGTACTTC
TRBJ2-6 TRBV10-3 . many CAISAGDTVAGVLTF TGTGCCATCAGTGCCGGGGACACAGTAGCAGGAGTCCTGACTTTC
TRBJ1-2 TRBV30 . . CAWVTLGGSYGYTF TGTGCCTGGGTCACTCTCGGGGGAAGTTATGGCTACACCTTC
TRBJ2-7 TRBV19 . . CASSMTLGGTYEQYF TGTGCCAGTAGTATGACCCTGGGCGGGACCTACGAGCAGTACTTC
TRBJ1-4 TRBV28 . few CASSGTAEKLFF TGTGCCAGCAGCGGGACGGCTGAAAAACTGTTTTTT
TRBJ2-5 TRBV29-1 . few CSVVYVGKETQYF TGCAGCGTTGTGTACGTGGGTAAGGAGACCCAGTACTTC
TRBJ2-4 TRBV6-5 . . CASSQGRAKNIQYF TGTGCCAGCAGTCAGGGTAGAGCCAAAAACATTCAGTACTTC
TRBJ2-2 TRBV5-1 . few CASSWTQRLTGELFF TGCGCCAGCAGCTGGACTCAGCGGTTGACCGGGGAGCTGTTTTTT
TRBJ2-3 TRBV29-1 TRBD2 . CSVQSTSGRGTDTQYF TGCAGCGTTCAATCTACTAGCGGGAGAGGCACAGATACGCAGTATTTT
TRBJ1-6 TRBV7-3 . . CASSHNSPLHF TGTGCCAGCAGCCATAATTCACCCCTCCACTTT
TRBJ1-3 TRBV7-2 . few CASSLWSFGISGNTIYF TGTGCCAGCAGCTTATGGTCCTTCGGGATCTCTGGAAACACCATATATTTT
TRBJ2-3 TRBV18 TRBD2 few CASSTSARTDTQYF TGTGCCAGCTCAACTAGCGCCCGGACAGATACGCAGTATTTT
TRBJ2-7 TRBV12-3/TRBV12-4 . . CASSLAETYEQYF TGTGCCAGCAGTTTGGCAGAGACCTACGAGCAGTACTTC
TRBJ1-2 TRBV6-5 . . CASSYVSEANYGYTF TGTGCCAGCAGTTACGTTTCGGAGGCTAACTATGGCTACACCTTC
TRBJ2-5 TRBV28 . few CASSLSGPENQYF TGTGCCAGCAGTTTATCCGGCCCGGAGAACCAGTACTTC
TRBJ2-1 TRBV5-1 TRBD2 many CASSLAVSGLAGNNEQFF TGCGCCAGCAGCTTGGCGGTTTCGGGACTAGCTGGGAACAATGAGCAGTTCTTC
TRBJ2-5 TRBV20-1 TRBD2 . CSASISGAQETQYF TGCAGTGCTAGCATTAGCGGGGCCCAAGAGACCCAGTACTTC
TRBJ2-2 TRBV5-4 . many CASSVLADPTGELFF TGTGCCAGCAGCGTATTAGCGGACCCCACCGGGGAGCTGTTTTTT
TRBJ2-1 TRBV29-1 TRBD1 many CSVGQGHNEQFF TGCAGCGTTGGACAGGGCCACAATGAGCAGTTCTTC
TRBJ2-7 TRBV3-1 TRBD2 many CASTRLAGTYEQYF TGTGCCAGCACCCGACTAGCGGGAACCTACGAGCAGTACTTC
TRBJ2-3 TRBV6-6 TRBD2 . CASRSRLAPTDTQYF TGTGCCAGCAGGAGCAGACTAGCTCCGACAGATACGCAGTATTTT
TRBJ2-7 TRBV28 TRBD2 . CASSQGLAGVTYEQYF TGTGCCAGCAGCCAAGGACTAGCGGGAGTGACCTACGAGCAGTACTTC
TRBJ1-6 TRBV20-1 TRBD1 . CSARDLGQEIYTLTF TGCAGTGCTAGAGATCTTGGACAGGAGATTTACACCTTGACTTTT
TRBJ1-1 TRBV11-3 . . CASSLNRDSNTEAFF TGTGCCAGTTCCCTCAACCGGGACTCGAACACTGAAGCTTTCTTT
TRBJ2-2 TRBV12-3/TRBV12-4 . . CASSWASIDEDGALFF TGTGCCAGCAGTTGGGCCTCCATTGACGAGGACGGGGCGCTGTTTTTT
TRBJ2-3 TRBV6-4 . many CASSGFGGARDTQYF TGTGCCAGCAGTGGCTTTGGGGGCGCGAGAGATACGCAGTATTTT
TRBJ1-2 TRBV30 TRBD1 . CAWNAGQGYGYTF TGTGCCTGGAATGCGGGACAGGGGTATGGCTACACCTTC
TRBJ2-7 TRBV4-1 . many CASSQGQFYEQYF TGCGCCAGCAGCCAAGGGCAGTTCTACGAGCAGTACTTC
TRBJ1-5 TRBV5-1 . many CASSLVSGPDQPQHF TGCGCCAGCAGCCTTGTATCGGGGCCCGATCAGCCCCAGCATTTT
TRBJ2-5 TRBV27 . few CASSSSPSGETQYF TGTGCCAGCAGTTCCTCGCCATCGGGAGAGACCCAGTACTTC
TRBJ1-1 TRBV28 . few CASRQGGGPAFF TGTGCCAGCAGACAGGGCGGGGGGCCAGCTTTCTTT
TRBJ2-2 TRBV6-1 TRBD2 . CASSKGLAGFGELFF TGTGCCAGCAGTAAAGGACTAGCGGGATTCGGGGAGCTGTTTTTT
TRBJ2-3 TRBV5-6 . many CASSLAGRRDTQYF TGTGCCAGCAGCTTGGCAGGTAGGAGAGATACGCAGTATTTT
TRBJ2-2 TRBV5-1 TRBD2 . CASSFSGMGTGALFF TGCGCCAGCAGCTTTAGCGGGATGGGCACCGGGGCGCTGTTTTTT